The 29 T cell receptor beta chains below were found in one sample sequenced in a study of T-cell memory formation after mild COVID-19. Via MiXCR, TCRdb re-called the 5' RACE reads, giving one row per CDR3 protein. This sample has more than 80,000 distinct CDR3 sequences, with 15% to 20% found just once. Sequenced material: PBMCs or a T cell subset sorted from them (not recorded which). These receptors were collected from an adult woman who had mild COVID-19 (a few samples of this study predate the infection). Cell type and time point are not known.

This clonotype was seen ten or more times. The V call is TRBV5-1, the J call TRBJ1-1, with D unresolved. The CDR3 covers 13 residues. The germline CDR1 and CDR2 sequences are SGHRS and YFSETQ. V shed 3 bases and J shed 1 base, with 7 bases lying between them. The CDR3, as DNA: TGCGCCAGCAGCTACGACGGGAACACTGAAGCTTTCTTT. It is translated as CASSYDGNTEAFF.

This clonotype was counted a few times. The genes are TRBV20-1 and TRBJ1-5, with D possibly matching TRBD1 (6 bases). The CDR3 consists of 16 residues. Germline CDR1 is DFQATT and CDR2 is SNEGSKA (reference sequence). Trimming cost V 6 bases and J 0 bases, with 18 bases left between them. CDR3 residues: CSAKDSDEYSNQPQHF. CDR3 bases: TGCAGTGCAAAGGACAGTGACGAATATAGCAATCAGCCCCAGCATTTT.

The chain recombines TRBV7-6 with TRBJ2-7; TRBD1 might be the D (6 bases). V was cut by 3 bases and J by 6 bases, with 18 bases left in between. Germline CDR1 and CDR2: SGHVS and FNYEAQ. This CDR3 has 15 residues. The DNA of the CDR3 is TGTGCCAGCAGCTTCGAAGGGGGTGGTGAGGGCGAGCAGTACTTC. It codes for CASSFEGGGEGEQYF.

This clonotype occurred a few times. The V call is TRBV29-1, the J call TRBJ1-2; 7 positions agree with TRBD1. The CDR3 runs 17 residues. J lost 5 bases, V lost 0 bases, and 15 bases had no gene match. Germline V lookup: CDR1 SQVTM, CDR2 ANQGSEA. CDR3 DNA sequence: TGCAGCGTTGAAGAGGGGGAAAACAGGGGAGACGGTTATGGCTACACCTTC. Residues: CSVEEGENRGDGYGYTF. Variable domain in full (rest from reference TRBV29-1 and TRBJ1-2): SAVISQKPSRDICQRGTSLTIQCQVDSQVTMMFWYRQQPGQSLTLIATANQGSEATYESGFVIDKFPISRPNLTFSTLTVSNMSPEDSSIYLCSVEEGENRGDGYGYTFGSGTRLTVV.

This clonotype showed up many times. The rearrangement links TRBV18 to TRBJ2-1; D perhaps matches TRBD2 (6 bases). V dropped 0 bases and J dropped 3 bases, with 21 bases sitting between them. The germline gives CDR1 KGHSH, CDR2 LQKENI. This CDR3 region has 19 residues. CDR3 DNA: TGTGCCAGCTCACCACCGGGACTTACGATCCCACACTTCTACAATGAGCAGTTCTTC. It codes for CASSPPGLTIPHFYNEQFF. Complete variable domain (other parts from reference TRBV18 and TRBJ2-1): NAGVMQNPRHLVRRRGQEARLRCSPMKGHSHVYWYRQLPEEGLKFMVYLQKENIIDESGMPKERFSAEFPKEGPSILRIQQVVRGDSAAYFCASSPPGLTIPHFYNEQFFGPGTRLTVL.

In this sample, this clonotype turned up a few times. This chain joins TRBV4-2 and TRBJ2-3, with 8 positions matching TRBD2. Germline CDR1 reads LGHNA; CDR2 reads YNFKEQ. The junction had 13 bases not matched to a gene; V was cut back by 4 bases and J by 4 bases. The CDR3 runs to 17 residues. The CDR3 DNA reads as TGTGCCAGCAGCCCCCAGGAGGAGCGGGAGTTGCCAGATACGCAGTATTTT. Translation: CASSPQEERELPDTQYF.

This clonotype was detected a few times. The genes are TRBV6-4 and TRBJ1-5; the D is unclear. Germline CDR1 reads MRHNA; CDR2 reads SNTAGT. Between the trimmed V and J ends, which lost 2 bases and 1 base, there was a span of 12 bases. The CDR3 has 16 amino acids. The CDR3 DNA reads TGTGCCAGCAGTGACCCCCGTCTTATGAGCAATCAGCCCCAGCATTTT. Amino acid sequence: CASSDPRLMSNQPQHF.

This clonotype was picked up one time. V gene TRBV21-1 combines with J gene TRBJ2-7; TRBD2 is the table's D call, not checked against the DNA. TRBV21-1 is shown as a pseudogene. The CDR3 spans 16 residues. This CDR3 is CASTITGRGLQYEQYF. The DNA for the CDR3 is TGTGCCAGCACCATCACCGGCAGAGGGCTTCAGTACGAGCAGTACTTC.

The rearrangement uses TRBV7-9 and TRBJ1-1; D may be TRBD1 (6 bases). In germline, CDR1 is SEHNR, CDR2 FQNEAQ (reference sequence). CDR3 length: 13 amino acids. V lost 5 bases, J lost 1 base, and 8 bases lay in between. The CDR3 sequence: CASSGQKNTEAFF. The DNA for the CDR3 is TGTGCCAGCAGCGGACAGAAGAACACTGAAGCTTTCTTT.

This clonotype has more than one count but fewer than ten. The chain links TRBV5-4 to TRBJ2-7; D possibly corresponds to TRBD2 (5 bases). V lost 2 bases and J 0 bases, leaving 9 bases between the germline ends. The CDR3 has 14 amino acids. Germline loops: CDR1 SGHNT, CDR2 YYREEE (reference sequence). The CDR3 nucleotides are TGTGCCAGCAGCTTTCGGGGAAACTCCTACGAGCAGTACTTC. Translated, it gives CASSFRGNSYEQYF. The full variable domain, its missing parts supplied by reference TRBV5-4 and TRBJ2-7, is ETGVTQSPTHLIKTRGQQVTLRCSSQSGHNTVSWYQQALGQGPQFIFQYYREEENGRGNFPPRFSGLQFPNYSSELNVNALELDDSALYLCASSFRGNSYEQYFGPGTRLTVT.

The table lists this clonotype with a few counts. The J gene is TRBJ2-5, the V gene TRBV15; D might be TRBD2 (5 bases). Trimming took off 0 bases at V and 4 bases at J, with 6 bases between the two ends. CDR1 LNHNV and CDR2 YYDKDF come from the germline V gene (reference sequence). The CDR3 length is 13 residues. This CDR3 is CATSRDEGETQYF. The CDR3 region has the DNA TGTGCCACCAGCAGAGATGAGGGAGAGACCCAGTACTTC.

V is TRBV4-1 and J is TRBJ1-4; D is uncertain. This CDR3 comprises 17 residues. Trimming cost V 1 base and J 5 bases, with 17 bases left between them. From germline, CDR1 is MGHRA and CDR2 YSYEKL. CDR3 DNA sequence: TGCGCCAGCAGCCAAGTCGCAATAGATTCGGAGAATGAAAAACTGTTTTTT. This encodes CASSQVAIDSENEKLFF.

The J gene is TRBJ2-5, the V gene TRBV6-6, with TRBD2 matching over 13 bases. V shed 4 bases and J 0 bases; nucleotides not matched to a gene: 5. CDR3 length: 17 residues. Germline V lookup: CDR1 MNHNY, CDR2 SVGAGI (reference sequence). For the CDR3, the DNA is TGTGCCAGCAGTTGGGGACTAGCGGGGCCGTACCAAGAGACCCAGTACTTC. Translation gives CASSWGLAGPYQETQYF.

The V and J genes are TRBV7-9 and TRBJ2-7; TRBD2 aligns across 8 bases. Losses at the gene ends were 1 base for V and 0 bases for J; bases not matched to a gene: 8. The CDR3 loop spans 17 amino acids. Germline V lookup: CDR1 SEHNR, CDR2 FQNEAQ (reference sequence). The CDR3 coding sequence is TGTGCCAGCAGCTTAGGGGCTAGCGGGCCGAGCTCCTACGAGCAGTACTTC. This gives the protein CASSLGASGPSSYEQYF. Combining the CDR3 with reference TRBV7-9 and TRBJ2-7 gives the whole variable domain DTGVSQNPRHKITKRGQNVTFRCDPISEHNRLYWYRQTLGQGPEFLTYFQNEAQLEKSRLLSDRFSAERPKGSFSTLEIQRTEQGDSAMYLCASSLGASGPSSYEQYFGPGTRLTVT.

This clonotype was recorded a few times. The chain recombines TRBV29-1 with TRBJ2-7; D tentatively fits TRBD1 or TRBD2 (5 bases each). The V gene lost 3 bases and the J gene lost 4 bases, with 16 bases spanning the gap. This CDR3 has 14 residues. Germline V lookup: CDR1 SQVTM, CDR2 ANQGSEA. Written as DNA, the CDR3 is TGCAGCGTTGACGCGTCCGGGACGAAGTACGAGCAGTACTTC. The encoded protein is CSVDASGTKYEQYF.

This clonotype was found a few times. The gene calls are TRBV2 and TRBJ2-2, with TRBD1 as a possible D gene (6 bases). The CDR3 runs to 15 residues. CDR1 is SNHLY, CDR2 FYNNEI, per germline. Trimming stripped 3 bases from V and 5 bases from J, with 13 bases between. The CDR3 DNA follows: TGTGCCAGCAGTGATGCAGGGGTCCGGACCGGGGAGCTGTTTTTT. Encoded protein: CASSDAGVRTGELFF.

This clonotype turned up a few times. The chain couples TRBV7-3 to TRBJ2-1; perhaps D is TRBD1 or TRBD2 (5 bases each). Germline CDR1 and CDR2: SGHTA and FQGTGA. The CDR3 covers 15 residues. V was clipped by 5 bases and J by 4 bases, with 15 bases between them. CDR3 coding DNA: TGTGCCAGCAGCCGAGGGGCCTCCGGGTACAATGAGCAGTTCTTC. Its protein product is CASSRGASGYNEQFF.

This clonotype was seen a few times. V is TRBV27 and J is TRBJ2-5, with D uncertain. The length of the CDR3 is 13 residues. Trimming cost V 2 bases and J 3 bases, with 7 bases left between them. Germline CDR1 reads MNHEY; CDR2 reads SMNVEV (reference sequence). CDR3 sequence (DNA): TGTGCCAGCAGTTTAGTGCTAGAAGAGACCCAGTACTTC. Translating gives CASSLVLEETQYF.

The CDR3, as DNA: TGCAGCGCTGGGGGGACAGGGGAAGACTATGGCTACACCTTC. It is translated as CSAGGTGEDYGYTF. This rearrangement joins TRBV29-1 to TRBJ1-2, with 10 bases aligning to TRBD1. V lost 7 bases to trimming and J lost 3 bases; unmatched junction nucleotides: 8. CDR3 length: 14 residues. Germline-derived CDR1 and CDR2 are SQVTM and ANQGSEA.

The gene calls are TRBV27 and TRBJ2-2; D gene ambiguous. The CDR3 contains 13 residues. CDR1 MNHEY and CDR2 SMNVEV come from the germline V gene (reference sequence). With 6 bases removed from V and 0 bases from J, the gap between germline ends came to 5 bases. DNA for the CDR3: TGTGCCAGCAGGCCGACGAACACCGGGGAGCTGTTTTTT. Amino acids: CASRPTNTGELFF.

The chain's CDR3 is CASSPASGESYNEQFF. The CDR3 nucleotides are TGTGCCAGCTCTCCCGCTAGCGGGGAGTCCTACAATGAGCAGTTCTTC. The chain joins TRBV18 to TRBJ2-1; 9 bases are a match to TRBD2. Germline assignment: CDR1 KGHSH and CDR2 LQKENI. The CDR3 has 16 amino acids. The trim removed 6 bases at V and 1 base at J, leaving 7 bases unmatched.

This clonotype was seen a few times. V and J are TRBV13 and TRBJ2-5, with 8 positions matching TRBD1. Germline V CDR1 and CDR2: PRHDT, FYEKMQ (reference sequence). This CDR3 is built from 13 residues. V shed 5 bases, J shed 5 bases, and the junction held 4 bases outside the gene matches. The CDR3 DNA is TGTGCCAGCAGCGCAGGGGGCGGGGAGACCCAGTACTTC. This sequence encodes CASSAGGGETQYF. Variable domain in full (rest from reference TRBV13 and TRBJ2-5): AAGVIQSPRHLIKEKRETATLKCYPIPRHDTVYWYQQGPGQDPQFLISFYEKMQSDKGSIPDRFSAQQFSDYHSELNMSSLELGDSALYFCASSAGGGETQYFGPGTRLLVL.

This chain links TRBV24-1 with TRBJ2-2; D uncertain. Looked up from germline, CDR1 is KGHDR and CDR2 is SFDVKD. The CDR3 extends over 13 amino acids. The V end was cut by 5 bases, the J end by 5 bases, with 8 bases between. The CDR3: CATSAARTGELFF. DNA for the CDR3: TGTGCCACCAGTGCGGCCCGTACCGGGGAGCTGTTTTTT.

The V call is TRBV29-1, the J call TRBJ1-1; D unresolved. The germline CDR1 and CDR2 sequences are SQVTM and ANQGSEA. V dropped 8 bases and J dropped 7 bases, with 14 bases sitting between them. The CDR3 runs 11 residues. The CDR3 is CSSWEWGEAFF. In DNA, the CDR3 is TGCAGCTCGTGGGAGTGGGGTGAAGCTTTCTTT. Together with reference TRBV29-1 and TRBJ1-1, the CDR3 gives the full variable domain: SAVISQKPSRDICQRGTSLTIQCQVDSQVTMMFWYRQQPGQSLTLIATANQGSEATYESGFVIDKFPISRPNLTFSTLTVSNMSPEDSSIYLCSSWEWGEAFFGQGTRLTVV.

As DNA, the CDR3 is TGCGCCAGCAGCTTACCCTCTAGCGGGGGGCTTTCCTACGAGCAGTACTTC. Translating gives CASSLPSSGGLSYEQYF. This sequence joins TRBV5-1 and TRBJ2-7, with 11 positions matching TRBD2. J gave up 1 base and V 2 bases, and 8 bases lay outside the gene matches. CDR1 is SGHRS and CDR2 is YFSETQ in the germline V gene. The CDR3 covers 17 residues.

This clonotype has only a few counts. The gene calls are TRBV7-9 and TRBJ2-2, with TRBD2 as a possible D gene (5 bases). The V end was cut by 1 base, the J end by 4 bases, with 10 bases between. CDR3 length: 15 residues. CDR1 and CDR2 (germline): SEHNR, FQNEAQ (reference sequence). The CDR3 region has the DNA TGTGCCAGCAGCTTAGGGCTAGCAGTCACCGGGGAGCTGTTTTTT. Its protein product is CASSLGLAVTGELFF.

CDR3 in DNA: TGCACCGGACAGGAAAGCACAGATACGCAGTATTTT. Translating gives CTGQESTDTQYF. V gene TRBV29-1 combines with J gene TRBJ2-3, with 7 bases lining up with TRBD1. CDR1 and CDR2 (germline): SQVTM, ANQGSEA. The CDR3 is made up of 12 amino acids.

V and J are TRBV4-3 and TRBJ2-7, with TRBD2 identical over 11 bases. Germline CDR1 and CDR2: LGHNA and YSLEER. The CDR3 covers 15 residues. V shed 0 bases and J 6 bases; nucleotides not matched to a gene: 4. CDR3: CASSQDSGRVFEQYF. The CDR3 region has the DNA TGCGCCAGCAGCCAAGATAGCGGGAGGGTGTTCGAGCAGTACTTC.

This clonotype appeared a few times. The gene calls are TRBV12-3 or TRBV12-4 and TRBJ2-7; 10 nucleotides line up with TRBD1. Trimming removed 3 bases from V and 2 bases from J; junction bases left unmatched: 1. This CDR3 has 14 amino acids. CDR3 in amino acids: CASSFGTGAYEQYF. The CDR3, as DNA: TGTGCCAGCAGTTTCGGGACAGGGGCCTACGAGCAGTACTTC.